This T cell receptor (beta chain) was observed in a study of blood T cell repertoires in COVID-19. Turning to the study itself: Samples of COVID-19 (acute and convalescent) were obtained from the United States, Italy and Spain. PBMCs, B-cell-depleted T cells, or T cells provided the cDNA or gDNA that made up the material.

With V trimmed by 0 bases and J by 1 base, 2 bases remained unmatched. Germline V gene sequence: CDR1 MDHEN, CDR2 SYDVKM. The CDR3 sequence is 15 residues long. Authors' processing steps: Researchers report that nucleated cell counts were estimated from reference gene primer amplification. Generated by immunoSEQ multiplex PCR, the TCRdb table keeps only in-frame clones and is missing some. V, J and clone size were drawn from that table, and D and trimming were deduced from the DNA. This table has roughly 90,000 clones, 80% appearing once. The material sequenced was peripheral blood. This receptor was obtained from a human donor in a cohort sampled during active COVID-19. The chain employs TRBV28 and TRBJ2-5; 7 bases map to TRBD2. This CDR3 is CASSLWGTTQETQYF. The DNA for the CDR3 is TGTGCCAGCAGTTTATGGGGGACTACCCAAGAGACCCAGTACTTC.